These 9 T cell receptor beta chains were all obtained from the same sample, sequenced in a study of blood T cell repertoires in COVID-19. Produced via immunoSEQ multiplex PCR; TCRdb's table is partial and in-frame only. This repertoire shows roughly 130,000 clones, roughly 80% found once; its top ten account for roughly an eighth. The specimen was peripheral blood. These receptor sequences come from a woman aged 55 to 70 with acute or convalescent COVID-19.

V is TRBV13 and J is TRBJ1-1; D call uncertain. V was clipped by 2 bases and J by 8 bases, with 9 bases between them. Germline V gene lookup returns CDR1 PRHDT and CDR2 FYEKMQ (reference sequence). The CDR3 contains 12 residues. The CDR3 nucleotides are TGTGCCAGCAGCTTAAGTCGAGGAGAAGCTTTCTTT. This sequence encodes CASSLSRGEAFF.

The J gene is TRBJ2-1, the V gene TRBV20-1, with D hard to call. CDR1 is DFQATT and CDR2 is SNEGSKA in the germline V gene (reference sequence). This CDR3 has 11 residues. The V end was cut by 3 bases, the J end by 7 bases, with 7 bases between. The DNA of the CDR3 is TGCAGTGCTAGTTTCGGGAATGAGCAGTTCTTC. Translated: CSASFGNEQFF.

Written as DNA, the CDR3 is TGCGCCAGCAGCTTGTCTAACGGGGGTTACAATGAGCAGTTCTTC. Translating it yields CASSLSNGGYNEQFF. The chain recombines TRBV5-1 with TRBJ2-1, with D perhaps matching TRBD2 (6 bases). Per the germline V gene, CDR1 is SGHRS and CDR2 is YFSETQ. Deletions cut 1 base from V and 4 bases from J, with 12 bases between. This CDR3 region has 15 residues.

In regard to this clone: This sample includes further DNA sequences coding for the same CDR3. CDR3: CASSLQENTEAFF. In DNA form, the CDR3 reads TGTGCCAGCAGCTTGCAGGAGAACACTGAAGCTTTCTTT. V usage is TRBV7-9 and J usage is TRBJ1-1, with no clear D. CDR1 and CDR2 from the germline V gene are SEHNR and FQNEAQ (reference sequence). V gave up 3 bases and J gave up 1 base, with 6 bases separating them. The CDR3 consists of 13 residues. Full variable domain (rest looked up from reference TRBV7-9 and TRBJ1-1): DTGVSQNPRHKITKRGQNVTFRCDPISEHNRLYWYRQTLGQGPEFLTYFQNEAQLEKSRLLSDRFSAERPKGSFSTLEIQRTEQGDSAMYLCASSLQENTEAFFGQGTRLTVV.

This chain uses TRBV6-5 with TRBJ2-3, with D unclear. The V gene's germline CDR1 is MNHEY and CDR2 SVGAGI. Trimming removed 5 bases at V and 2 bases at J, with 8 bases between. The CDR3 runs 13 residues. CDR3 nucleotide sequence: TGTGCCAGCAGTCGCGATGACACAGATACGCAGTATTTT. This gives the protein CASSRDDTDTQYF.

This sequence joins TRBV5-4 and TRBJ2-5; the match to TRBD1 covers 8 bases. This CDR3 region has 13 residues. The V gene's germline CDR1 is SGHNT and CDR2 YYREEE (reference sequence). Losses at the gene ends were 2 bases for V and 5 bases for J; bases not matched to a gene: 2. DNA of the CDR3: TGTGCCAGCAGCTTCACAGGGGGGGAGACCCAGTACTTC. Translation: CASSFTGGETQYF.

V gene TRBV19 combines with J gene TRBJ2-4; 8 nucleotides match TRBD1. Germline CDR1 and CDR2: LNHDA and SQIVND (reference sequence). V gave up 9 bases and J gave up 3 bases; unmatched junction bases: 10. CDR3 length: 15 residues. CDR3: CASSRQGIDKNIQYF. The CDR3 nucleotides are TGTGCCAGCTCAAGACAGGGGATAGACAAAAACATTCAGTACTTC.

The rearrangement joins TRBV11-2 to TRBJ2-1, with TRBD2 as a possible D gene (5 bases). Between the trimmed V and J ends, which lost 5 bases and 8 bases, there was a span of 10 bases. Germline lookup yields CDR1 SGHAT and CDR2 FQNNGV. The length of the CDR3 is 12 residues. CDR3 amino acids: CASSPLRDEQFF. The DNA for the CDR3 is TGTGCCAGCAGCCCCCTGAGGGATGAGCAGTTCTTC.

J is TRBJ1-2 and V is TRBV21-1; the table's D call, TRBD1, has no DNA check behind it. TRBV21-1 constitutes a pseudogene. This CDR3 contains 14 residues. CDR3 region: CASSKIRDSYGYTF. In nucleotides, the CDR3 is TGTGCCAGCAGCAAGATAAGGGACAGTTATGGCTACACCTTC.